This entry lists 5 T cell receptor beta chains sequenced from one sample in a study of T cell responses to AZD1222 COVID-19 vaccine. Sequencing used immunoSEQ multiplex PCR; TCRdb keeps in-frame clones, though not all of them. This table has 80,000 to 100,000 clones, approximately 86% appearing once. The sequenced sample was peripheral blood, obtained on day 0 of AZD1222 vaccination. Source of these receptors: an adult in good health.

The chain has TRBV14 and TRBJ2-1; D possibly corresponds to TRBD2 (6 bases). Germline values: CDR1 SGHDN, CDR2 FVKESK. V lost 5 bases to trimming and J lost 8 bases, with 19 bases between them. The CDR3 covers 15 residues. CDR3 region: CASSTRDLHFDEQFF. Here the CDR3 DNA reads TGTGCCAGCAGCACCCGGGACTTACATTTCGATGAGCAGTTCTTC.

The chain combines TRBV2 with TRBJ1-5; D possibly corresponds to TRBD1 (5 bases). Trimming took off 4 bases at V and 5 bases at J, with 24 bases between the two ends. The CDR3 has 18 amino acids. The germline V gene has CDR1 SNHLY and CDR2 FYNNEI. CDR3: CASSAFPGRVVEDQPQHF. In DNA, the CDR3 is TGTGCCAGCAGTGCCTTCCCAGGGAGGGTGGTGGAGGATCAGCCCCAGCATTTT.

The rearrangement links TRBV12-3 or TRBV12-4 to TRBJ1-1, with 8 bases identical to TRBD1. J was trimmed by 10 bases and V by 1 base; bases with no gene match: 2. The CDR3 is made up of 12 amino acids. The CDR3, as DNA: TGTGCCAGCAGTTTAGGACAGGGGTTAGCTTTCTTT. This encodes CASSLGQGLAFF.

This clone has a handful of counts. The chain couples TRBV6-2 or TRBV6-3 to TRBJ1-1, with D unresolved. The CDR3 consists of 13 residues. V dropped 2 bases and J dropped 11 bases, with 15 bases sitting between them. Germline V lookup: CDR1 MNHEY, CDR2 SVGEGT. This chain's CDR3 is CASSYTREGYAFF. The CDR3 region has the DNA TGTGCCAGCAGTTACACAAGGGAAGGATATGCTTTCTTT.

The chain has TRBV19 and TRBJ1-2; 7 bases map to TRBD1. The CDR3 has 14 amino acids. The germline V gene encodes CDR1 LNHDA and CDR2 SQIVND (reference sequence). The J segment lost 2 bases and the V segment lost 7 bases, leaving 7 bases of the junction unmatched. The CDR3, as DNA: TGTGCCAGTACCCCGGACAGGCCGAACTATGGCTACACCTTC. Encoded protein: CASTPDRPNYGYTF.